Shown below are 9 T cell receptor beta chains from a single sample sequenced in a study of T cells in Graves' hyperthyroidism and ophthalmopathy. Amplified TCR beta CDR3 regions came from RNA transcripts. The primer set for the first-round RT-PCR of the TCR CDR3 was HTBI. Using its own MiXCR run on the multiplex PCR reads, TCRdb lists one record per CDR3 protein. The data contain some 420,000 distinct CDR3 sequences, roughly 15% of them singletons. The sequenced sample was blood. Receptor source: a woman in her late teens or twenties with Graves' hyperthyroidism.

This clonotype was counted ten times or more. This chain's CDR3 is CSGGQGARNEQFF. For the CDR3, the DNA is TGCAGCGGCGGACAGGGGGCGAGAAATGAGCAGTTCTTC. The chain couples TRBV29-1 to TRBJ2-1; TRBD1 matches at 11 bases. The CDR3 is made up of 13 amino acids. Trimming cost V 7 bases and J 7 bases; bases outside gene matches: 6. Looked up from germline, CDR1 is SQVTM and CDR2 is ANQGSEA.

This rearrangement joins TRBV4-2 to TRBJ2-1; D remains ambiguous. V was pared by 0 bases and J by 0 bases, with 12 bases between. This CDR3 is built from 17 residues. Per the germline V gene, CDR1 is LGHNA and CDR2 is YNFKEQ. CDR3 in amino acids: CASSQEVRVSSYNEQFF. The CDR3 nucleotides are TGTGCCAGCAGCCAAGAGGTTAGGGTAAGCTCCTACAATGAGCAGTTCTTC.

This clonotype was seen repeatedly, ten times or more. The chain links TRBV7-2 to TRBJ2-1; TRBD2 matches at 14 bases. Germline V lookup: CDR1 SGHTA, CDR2 FQGNSA. Unmatched junction bases numbered 6, after V lost 0 bases and J lost 2 bases. The CDR3 sequence is 19 residues long. The CDR3 sequence is CASSLASTSGREAYNEQFF. DNA for the CDR3: TGTGCCAGCAGCTTAGCCTCGACTAGCGGGAGGGAGGCCTACAATGAGCAGTTCTTC.

The chain carries TRBV5-5 and TRBJ1-2; 11 bases fit TRBD1. Germline V CDR1 and CDR2: SGHKS, YYEKEE (reference sequence). The CDR3 extends over 15 amino acids. The V gene end was trimmed by 7 bases and the J gene end by 7 bases; junction bases not matched to a gene: 12. In DNA form, the CDR3 reads TGTGCCAGCGCCGCTCCAGGACAGGGGGCGCGTGGCTACACCTTC. Encoded protein: CASAAPGQGARGYTF.

This clonotype was seen at least ten times. J is TRBJ1-1 and V is TRBV5-5; no firm D call. CDR3 size: 15 residues. Trimming cost V 4 bases and J 1 base, with 14 bases left between them. Germline V CDR1 and CDR2: SGHKS, YYEKEE (reference sequence). The CDR3 is CASSRFDPGNTEAFF. The CDR3, as DNA: TGTGCCAGCAGCCGCTTCGACCCGGGGAACACTGAAGCTTTCTTT.

This clonotype was seen a few times. This chain uses TRBV9 with TRBJ1-1; TRBD1 is a possible D gene (6 bases). With 2 bases removed from V and 5 bases from J, the gap between germline ends came to 10 bases. Germline CDR1 and CDR2: SGDLS and YYNGEE. The CDR3 has 13 residues. Here the CDR3 reads CASSVIQGTEAFF. The CDR3, as DNA: TGTGCCAGCAGCGTTATACAGGGTACTGAAGCTTTCTTT.

The chain links TRBV11-1 to TRBJ1-1; D is ambiguous. CDR1 is SGHAT and CDR2 is FQDESV in the germline V gene (reference sequence). The CDR3 loop spans 13 amino acids. V dropped 5 bases and J dropped 6 bases, with 13 bases sitting between them. For the CDR3, the DNA is TGTGCCAGCAGCGCCCTTTCCGGATCTGAAGCTTTCTTT. Translated, it gives CASSALSGSEAFF.

Ten or more counts support this clonotype. The chain employs TRBV30 and TRBJ1-1; D gene unclear. V was shortened by 3 bases and J by 0 bases, with 5 bases between the two germline ends. Germline CDR1 is GTSNPN and CDR2 is SVGIG (reference sequence). The CDR3 totals 12 residues. As DNA, the CDR3 is TGTGCCTGGAGAGGATTGAACACTGAAGCTTTCTTT. Amino acid sequence: CAWRGLNTEAFF.

This clonotype has just a few counts. The chain is built from TRBV11-2 and TRBJ1-3; tentative D call: TRBD1 (5 bases). This CDR3 contains 15 residues. Germline CDR1 and CDR2: SGHAT and FQNNGV. The V gene lost 2 bases and the J gene lost 11 bases, with 19 bases spanning the gap. The CDR3 protein is CASSLSRRQGGAIYF. The CDR3 DNA reads as TGTGCCAGCAGCTTATCCAGGCGGCAAGGAGGGGCCATATATTTT.